These 21 T cell receptor beta chains originate from one sample sequenced in a study of PD-1 blockade in classical Hodgkin lymphoma. Sample time point: cycle 4 day 1 (C4D1), after more than five weeks of nivolumab. Exposure to brentuximab vedotin varied, and each patient had relapsed following autologous stem cell transplantation. Only in-frame clones appear in the TCRdb table, and some are missing; sequencing was by immunoSEQ multiplex PCR. The sample carries about 96,000 clones, roughly 91% recorded once. The sequenced sample was peripheral blood mononuclear cells (PBMCs), obtained before the fourth cycle of nivolumab. These receptors all stem from a human donor with classical Hodgkin lymphoma.

This rearrangement joins TRBV18 to TRBJ2-1; TRBD2 matches at 9 bases. Germline CDR1 KGHSH, CDR2 LQKENI. Trimming removed 3 bases from V and 6 bases from J; junction bases left unmatched: 9. The CDR3 consists of 16 residues. The CDR3 is CASSPGRGRALNEQFF. In DNA form, the CDR3 reads TGTGCCAGCTCACCTGGTCGCGGGAGGGCCCTCAATGAGCAGTTCTTC.

In nucleotides, the CDR3 is TGCAGCGTGGGAATTGGGGTCGCTGAAGCTTTCTTT. Translated, it gives CSVGIGVAEAFF. The rearrangement uses TRBV29-1 and TRBJ1-1; D uncertain. The ends were cut back, 6 bases at V and 6 bases at J, with 14 bases in the middle. Germline-derived CDR1 and CDR2 are SQVTM and ANQGSEA. The CDR3 covers 12 residues.

The V call is TRBV30, the J call TRBJ2-3; D is unresolved. Germline loops: CDR1 GTSNPN, CDR2 SVGIG (reference sequence). This CDR3 comprises 15 residues. With 4 bases removed from V and 1 base from J, the gap between germline ends came to 15 bases. The CDR3 loop reads CAWTIKTGGTDTQYF. The CDR3 nucleotides are TGTGCCTGGACCATCAAGACTGGGGGCACAGATACGCAGTATTTT.

This chain joins TRBV4-2 and TRBJ2-7; unclear D gene. The CDR3 loop spans 13 amino acids. V was trimmed by 4 bases and J by 3 bases, leaving 10 bases between them. Germline V gene data show CDR1 as LGHNA and CDR2 as YNFKEQ. The CDR3 DNA follows: TGTGCCAGCAGCCGAGTCGAGAACTACGAGCAGTACTTC. This translates into CASSRVENYEQYF.

V is TRBV5-1 and J is TRBJ2-5; no reliable D call. Trimming stripped 4 bases from V and 11 bases from J, with 15 bases between. Germline V gene sequence: CDR1 SGHRS, CDR2 YFSETQ. The CDR3 runs to 12 residues. The CDR3 sequence: CASSPDARTQYF. CDR3 nucleotide sequence: TGCGCCAGCAGCCCCGACGCAAGAACGCAGTACTTC. The variable domain in full, with the rest retrieved from reference TRBV5-1 and TRBJ2-5, is KAGVTQTPRYLIKTRGQQVTLSCSPISGHRSVSWYQQTPGQGLQFLFEYFSETQRNKGNFPGRFSGRQFSNSRSEMNVSTLELGDSALYLCASSPDARTQYFGPGTRLLVL.

J is TRBJ2-5 and V is TRBV27, with a tentative D call TRBD1 (6 bases). CDR3 size: 13 residues. Trimming took 10 bases from V and 0 from J, leaving 12 bases between them. CDR1 and CDR2 (germline): MNHEY, SMNVEV (reference sequence). CDR3 bases: TGTGCCACCCGGCGGACAGACCAAGAGACCCAGTACTTC. Translating it yields CATRRTDQETQYF.

This clone was found a few times. The rearrangement links TRBV10-3 to TRBJ1-2, with TRBD1 as a possible D gene (6 bases). Trimming took off 5 bases at V and 3 bases at J, with 7 bases between the two ends. This CDR3 is 12 amino acids long. The germline CDR1 and CDR2 sequences are ENHRY and SYGVKD. CDR3 bases: TGTGCCATCAGTAGGACAGACTATGGCTACACCTTC. Translated, it gives CAISRTDYGYTF.

The chain combines TRBV28 with TRBJ2-1; D perhaps matches TRBD2 (5 bases). The germline gives CDR1 MDHEN, CDR2 SYDVKM. V was shortened by 5 bases and J by 15 bases, with 26 bases between the two germline ends. The CDR3 is made up of 15 amino acids. The CDR3 nucleotides are TGTGCCAGCAGTGTCATGGGTGGCACTAGATTAGCTTGGTTCTTC. Translating it yields CASSVMGGTRLAWFF.

The gene calls are TRBV19 and TRBJ2-3, with D unclear. The CDR3 runs 13 residues. Trimming shortened V by 10 bases and J by 1 base, and 12 bases separated the two germline ends. CDR1 is LNHDA and CDR2 is SQIVND in the germline V gene (reference sequence). CDR3: CATTVGGTDTQYF. CDR3 coding DNA: TGTGCCACTACGGTTGGAGGCACAGATACGCAGTATTTT.

In this sample, this clone turned up once. This chain uses TRBV27 with TRBJ2-1, with D possibly TRBD2 on 6 matching bases. Germline CDR1 MNHEY, CDR2 SMNVEV (reference sequence). This CDR3 comprises 15 residues. V was cut by 8 bases and J by 4 bases, with 18 bases left in between. The CDR3: CASGSGTGGYNEQFF. DNA of the CDR3: TGTGCCAGCGGCTCCGGGACTGGAGGATACAATGAGCAGTTCTTC.

The genes are TRBV6-5 and TRBJ1-5; D possibly corresponds to TRBD1 (6 bases). V gave up 2 bases and J gave up 7 bases, with 18 bases separating them. The CDR3 covers 16 residues. Germline CDR1 is MNHEY and CDR2 is SVGAGI. CDR3 DNA sequence: TGTGCCAGCAGTTACAGTGGGGGGCGCAATGCCCAGCCCCAGCATTTT. Protein product: CASSYSGGRNAQPQHF.

This chain joins TRBV30 and TRBJ1-3, with a tentative D call TRBD1 (6 bases). This CDR3 comprises 13 residues. Germline V CDR1 and CDR2: GTSNPN, SVGIG (reference sequence). V was trimmed by 2 bases and J by 5 bases, leaving 10 bases between them. CDR3 nucleotides: TGTGCCTGGAGTTTACAGGGAAGAAACACCATATATTTT. Protein sequence: CAWSLQGRNTIYF. The entire variable domain, with the rest obtained from reference TRBV30 and TRBJ1-3, is as follows: SQTIHQWPATLVQPVGSPLSLECTVEGTSNPNLYWYRQAAGRGLQLLFYSVGIGQISSEVPQNLSASRPQDRQFILSSKKLLLSDSGFYLCAWSLQGRNTIYFGEGSWLTVV.

V gene TRBV4-1 combines with J gene TRBJ2-5, with a weak D call TRBD1 (6 bases). Germline V lookup: CDR1 MGHRA, CDR2 YSYEKL. The CDR3 contains 14 residues. The ends were cut back, 1 base at V and 6 bases at J, with 12 bases in the middle. CDR3 coding DNA: TGCGCCAGCAGCCAAGGTTTGGGGGCTCAGACCCAGTACTTC. This gives the protein CASSQGLGAQTQYF.

This clone showed up just once. V usage is TRBV16 and J usage is TRBJ1-1; D may be TRBD1 (6 bases). Germline V gene sequence: CDR1 KGHSY, CDR2 FQNENV. V gave up 0 bases and J gave up 4 bases, with 12 bases separating them. CDR3 size: 15 residues. CDR3 loop: CASSQSSQGITEAFF. CDR3 bases: TGTGCCAGCAGCCAATCGTCACAGGGAATCACTGAAGCTTTCTTT.

The gene calls are TRBV28 and TRBJ1-5; 9 bases agree with TRBD1. Looked up from germline, CDR1 is MDHEN and CDR2 is SYDVKM. This CDR3 has 16 amino acids. The V segment lost 4 bases and the J segment 4 bases; nucleotides outside the gene matches: 8. The CDR3 here is CASSWGDRGRNQPQHF. The CDR3 DNA follows: TGTGCCAGCAGTTGGGGTGACAGGGGGAGGAATCAGCCCCAGCATTTT.

The rearrangement links TRBV6-1 to TRBJ1-1; 9 bases fit TRBD1. Germline V gives CDR1 MNHNS, CDR2 SASEGT. The CDR3 contains 13 residues. The V segment lost 3 bases and the J segment 8 bases; nucleotides outside the gene matches: 4. CDR3 in DNA: TGTGCCAGCAGTGAGGGACAGGGTAACGAAGCTTTCTTT. The encoded protein is CASSEGQGNEAFF.

The chain joins TRBV30 to TRBJ2-2; 10 nucleotides line up with TRBD2. Trimming removed 1 base from V and 6 bases from J; junction bases left unmatched: 5. The germline V gene has CDR1 GTSNPN and CDR2 SVGIG (reference sequence). There are 15 residues in the CDR3. The CDR3 loop is CAWSGGGLAAGELFF. The CDR3 nucleotides are TGTGCCTGGAGTGGGGGAGGACTAGCGGCCGGGGAGCTGTTTTTT.

The CDR3 DNA sequence: TGTGCCAGCAGCTTCCAGGGTCGGGGTGAAGCTTTCTTT. This translates into CASSFQGRGEAFF. The chain carries TRBV7-8 and TRBJ1-1; tentatively, D is TRBD1 (5 bases). The CDR3 contains 13 residues. With 3 bases removed from V and 7 bases from J, the gap between germline ends came to 12 bases. CDR1 SGHVS and CDR2 FQNEAQ come from the germline V gene.

The chain carries TRBV4-1 and TRBJ2-3; a weak D match, TRBD1 (6 bases). The CDR3 covers 18 residues. Trimming removed 4 bases from V and 3 bases from J, with 23 bases in between. Looked up from germline, CDR1 is MGHRA and CDR2 is YSYEKL. The CDR3 nucleotides read TGCGCCAGCAGCCGTTACCCGGGACACATGCGAGAAACAGATACGCAGTATTTT. Protein sequence: CASSRYPGHMRETDTQYF.

The rearrangement links TRBV6-5 to TRBJ2-7; TRBD1 aligns across 11 bases. Per germline, CDR1 MNHEY and CDR2 SVGAGI. J gave up 4 bases and V 2 bases, and 4 bases lay outside the gene matches. The CDR3 is 15 residues long. The CDR3 DNA is TGTGCCAGCAGTTACCGGGACAGGGGGTGGTACGAGCAGTACTTC. It translates to CASSYRDRGWYEQYF.

The DNA for the CDR3 is TGTGCCAGCAGCTTGCTATCCACTGGGCGCGAGCAGTACTTC. Encoded protein: CASSLLSTGREQYF. This chain links TRBV7-9 with TRBJ2-7; D gene uncertain. Germline CDR1 SEHNR, CDR2 FQNEAQ (reference sequence). The CDR3 totals 14 residues. V was shortened by 3 bases and J by 6 bases, with 15 bases between the two germline ends.